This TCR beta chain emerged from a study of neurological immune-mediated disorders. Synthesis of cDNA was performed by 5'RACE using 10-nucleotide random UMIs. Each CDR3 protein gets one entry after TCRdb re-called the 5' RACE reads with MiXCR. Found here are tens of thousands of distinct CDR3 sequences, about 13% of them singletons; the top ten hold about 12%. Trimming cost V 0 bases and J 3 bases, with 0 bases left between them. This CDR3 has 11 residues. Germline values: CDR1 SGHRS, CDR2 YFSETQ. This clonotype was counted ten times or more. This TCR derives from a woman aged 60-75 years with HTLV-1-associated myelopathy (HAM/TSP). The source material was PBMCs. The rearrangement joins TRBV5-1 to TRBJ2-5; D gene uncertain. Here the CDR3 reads CASSLEETQYF. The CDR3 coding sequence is TGCGCCAGCAGCTTGGAAGAGACCCAGTACTTC.